This entry concerns a single TCR beta chain. This sample was included in a study of blood T cell repertoires in COVID-19. Overall study: The United States, Italy and Spain were the sources of the acute and convalescent COVID-19 samples.

Profiled with immunoSEQ multiplex PCR; TCRdb holds only in-frame clones, not every one. The data show about 280,000 clones, about 89% seen once. Per germline, CDR1 SGHTA and CDR2 FQGTGA. The CDR3 length is 15 residues. Between the trimmed V and J ends, which lost 5 bases and 4 bases, there was a span of 17 bases. The genes are TRBV7-3 and TRBJ2-5; weak D call: TRBD1 (6 bases). The sequencing input was peripheral blood. This receptor was obtained from a man aged 45-60 years with acute or convalescent COVID-19. CDR3 DNA: TGTGCCAGCAGCCCCAACCCAGGGGAAAGAGAGACCCAGTACTTC. This sequence encodes CASSPNPGERETQYF.